This entry lists 19 T cell receptor beta chains sequenced from one sample in a study of T cells in Graves' hyperthyroidism and ophthalmopathy. Amplification of TCR beta CDR3 regions was performed using RNA transcripts as template. First-round RT-PCR targeting the TCR CDR3 was performed with the HTBI primer set. From the multiplex PCR reads, TCRdb called clonotypes with MiXCR, one entry per CDR3 protein. The sample has a few hundred thousand distinct CDR3 sequences; around 16% are singletons. Source material: blood. All receptors come from a woman younger than 45 with Graves' hyperthyroidism.

The chain joins TRBV7-8 to TRBJ1-5, with 9 bases that match TRBD1. The ends lost 6 bases at V and 5 bases at J; junction bases unmatched: 2. This CDR3 is 13 amino acids long. Germline-derived CDR1 and CDR2 are SGHVS and FQNEAQ. CDR3 residues: CASRQGAYQPQHF. Here the CDR3 DNA reads TGTGCCAGCAGACAGGGGGCTTATCAGCCCCAGCATTTT.

This clonotype showed up just a few times. This sequence joins TRBV7-6 and TRBJ1-3, with 7 bases identical to TRBD1. J lost 2 bases, V lost 4 bases, and 5 bases had no gene match. Germline-derived CDR1 and CDR2 are SGHVS and FNYEAQ. CDR3 length equals 15 residues. The CDR3 sequence: CASSWAGTAGNTIYF. The CDR3 bases are TGTGCCAGCAGCTGGGCCGGGACAGCTGGAAACACCATATATTTT.

This clonotype was recorded a few times. The V call is TRBV30, the J call TRBJ2-3; the D call may be TRBD1 or TRBD2 (6 bases each). The CDR3 extends over 16 amino acids. Germline V gene sequence: CDR1 GTSNPN, CDR2 SVGIG (reference sequence). V gave up 2 bases and J gave up 2 bases, with 17 bases separating them. The DNA of the CDR3 is TGTGCCTGGAGTATCCCGGGGGCGGGCTCCACAGATACGCAGTATTTT. Amino acid sequence: CAWSIPGAGSTDTQYF.

This clonotype has a handful of counts. This chain connects TRBV20-1 to TRBJ1-5; 8 bases align to TRBD1. The germline gives CDR1 DFQATT, CDR2 SNEGSKA (reference sequence). J was trimmed by 5 bases and V by 6 bases; bases with no gene match: 6. This CDR3 has 13 amino acids. The CDR3 sequence: CSAQQGGDQPQHF. The CDR3, as DNA: TGCAGTGCGCAACAGGGGGGAGATCAGCCCCAGCATTTT.

V is TRBV29-1 and J is TRBJ2-3; a possible D gene is TRBD1 (5 bases). The germline CDR1 and CDR2 sequences are SQVTM and ANQGSEA. The V gene lost 5 bases and the J gene lost 6 bases, with 12 bases spanning the gap. The CDR3 extends over 12 amino acids. CDR3 coding DNA: TGCAGCGTTCTAATGGGGCGGGATACGCAGTATTTT. It yields the protein CSVLMGRDTQYF.

Note on this clonotype: One base away lies a much larger clone, so this may be a sequencing read error. This chain uses TRBV7-3 with TRBJ2-5; perhaps TRBD1 as D (6 bases). Germline CDR1 reads SGHTA; CDR2 reads FQGTGA. There are 15 residues in the CDR3. This CDR3 is CTSSVRRGNQETQYF. CDR3 bases: TGTACCAGCAGCGTACGCAGGGGAAACCAAGAGACCCAGTACTTC.

This sequence joins TRBV29-1 and TRBJ2-2; 8 nucleotides line up with TRBD2. With 4 bases clipped from V and 4 bases from J, the junction kept 2 bases outside the gene matches. The CDR3 loop spans 13 amino acids. Looked up from germline, CDR1 is SQVTM and CDR2 is ANQGSEA. CDR3 amino acids: CSVGLASTGELFF. The CDR3 DNA is TGCAGCGTTGGACTAGCGAGCACCGGGGAGCTGTTTTTT.

The table lists this clonotype with many counts. This chain uses TRBV12-3 or TRBV12-4 with TRBJ1-2; 9 nucleotides agree with TRBD1. The J segment lost 4 bases and the V segment lost 7 bases, leaving 7 bases of the junction unmatched. This CDR3 region has 14 residues. In DNA, the CDR3 is TGTGCCAGCACCCTGGGACAGGGATTCTATGGCTACACCTTC. It yields the protein CASTLGQGFYGYTF.

This clonotype was detected ten times or more. The chain combines TRBV20-1 with TRBJ2-7; 7 bases agree with TRBD1. V lost 6 bases and J lost 4; bases outside the gene matches: 9. The CDR3 extends over 13 amino acids. Germline V gene data show CDR1 as DFQATT and CDR2 as SNEGSKA (reference sequence). The CDR3 DNA reads as TGCAGTGCCGAGACAGGGTTCGGATACGAGCAGTACTTC. This encodes CSAETGFGYEQYF.

The sample holds a few counts of this clonotype. The CDR3 protein is CASSLTSGNYEQFF. DNA of the CDR3: TGCGCCAGCAGCTTGACTAGCGGGAACTATGAGCAGTTCTTC. The chain is built from TRBV5-1 and TRBJ2-1; 10 bases map to TRBD2. V lost 1 base to trimming and J lost 8 bases; unmatched junction nucleotides: 3. Germline V gene lookup returns CDR1 SGHRS and CDR2 YFSETQ. The CDR3 loop spans 14 amino acids.

There are many counts of this clonotype. The gene calls are TRBV2 and TRBJ2-7, with a weak D call TRBD2 (5 bases). The V gene lost 6 bases and the J gene lost 6 bases, with 18 bases spanning the gap. The CDR3 has 14 residues. The V gene's germline CDR1 is SNHLY and CDR2 FYNNEI. The CDR3: CASRDSGRVGEQYF. The CDR3 DNA is TGTGCCAGCAGGGACTCCGGAAGGGTAGGCGAGCAGTACTTC.

This chain joins TRBV20-1 and TRBJ2-1; perhaps TRBD1 as D (6 bases). The ends were cut back, 8 bases at V and 0 bases at J, with 11 bases in the middle. The germline CDR1 and CDR2 sequences are DFQATT and SNEGSKA (reference sequence). The CDR3 covers 13 residues. The CDR3 region has the DNA TGCAGTCACAGGGTCGGCTCCTACAATGAGCAGTTCTTC. Translation: CSHRVGSYNEQFF.

With regard to this clonotype: Relative to the germline gene, one junction end is altered; a read error may explain this. The V call is TRBV12-3 or TRBV12-4, the J call TRBJ1-2; 12 bases line up with TRBD1. The CDR3 is 15 residues long. The CDR3 loop is CASRTGTGGTYGCTF. DNA of the CDR3: TGTGCCAGCAGAACCGGGACAGGGGGCACCTATGGCTGCACCTTC.

This clonotype was counted ten times or more. V gene TRBV20-1 combines with J gene TRBJ1-2; TRBD1 matches 7 bases. Per the germline V gene, CDR1 is DFQATT and CDR2 is SNEGSKA (reference sequence). The length of the CDR3 is 15 residues. V lost 6 bases, J lost 5 bases, and 15 bases stayed unmatched. This chain's CDR3 is CSATDREGRIYGYTF. In DNA, the CDR3 is TGCAGTGCCACAGACAGGGAGGGCCGCATTTATGGCTACACCTTC.

This clonotype was seen a few times. Just one base apart from a much larger clone, this may be a read error. The chain recombines TRBV3-1 with TRBJ1-2, with a tentative D call TRBD1 (5 bases). Germline assignment: CDR1 LGHDT and CDR2 YNNKEL (reference sequence). There are 16 residues in the CDR3. The chain's CDR3 is CASRQVTGTLDYGYTF. The CDR3 DNA sequence: TGTGCCAGCAGGCAAGTAACCGGGACGCTAGACTATGGCTACACCTTC.

This clonotype has more than one count but fewer than ten. The chain links TRBV19 to TRBJ2-1; TRBD2 matches at 14 bases. The CDR3 is 16 residues long. CDR1 and CDR2 from the germline V gene are LNHDA and SQIVND (reference sequence). The J segment lost 8 bases and the V segment lost 4 bases, leaving 7 bases of the junction unmatched. CDR3 sequence: CASSRMTSGRADEQFF. As DNA, the CDR3 is TGTGCCAGTAGTAGGATGACTAGCGGGAGGGCCGATGAGCAGTTCTTC.

In this sample, this clonotype turned up many times. The gene calls are TRBV27 and TRBJ1-1; D ambiguous. The CDR3 length is 13 residues. The germline V gene has CDR1 MNHEY and CDR2 SMNVEV (reference sequence). V was trimmed by 3 bases and J by 4 bases, leaving 9 bases between them. The CDR3 DNA sequence: TGTGCCAGCAGTTTCGGTGCGGCCACTGAAGCTTTCTTT. It encodes CASSFGAATEAFF.

This clonotype was seen many times. The V call is TRBV20-1, the J call TRBJ2-1, with a tentative D call TRBD2 (5 bases). In germline, CDR1 is DFQATT, CDR2 SNEGSKA (reference sequence). Trimming removed 5 bases at V and 13 bases at J, with 15 bases between. CDR3 length equals 11 residues. The DNA of the CDR3 is TGCAGTGCTTCGTCCGGGATTATTCAGTTCTTC. Its translation is CSASSGIIQFF.

The V and J genes are TRBV12-3 or TRBV12-4 and TRBJ2-1, with 7 positions matching TRBD2. J gave up 2 bases and V 11 bases, and 12 bases lay outside the gene matches. This CDR3 is 15 amino acids long. For the CDR3, the DNA is TGTGCCGGCAATCCCTACGGGGGGACCTACAATGAGCAGTTCTTC. It specifies CAGNPYGGTYNEQFF.